The clone carrying this TCR beta chain was seen only once. This sample stems from a study of OX40 agonist ivuxolimab in advanced cancers. Germline trimming cut 4 bases from V and 4 bases from J; bases unmatched to any gene: 6. The CDR3 is 16 amino acids. The germline CDR1 and CDR2 sequences are MGHRA and YSYEKL. Profiling relied on immunoSEQ multiplex PCR, and the TCRdb table lists in-frame clones only, not all of them. The table lists around 29,000 clones, about four fifths of them singletons. The source was CD4+ or CD8+ T cells sorted from blood, collected in a trial of the OX40 agonist ivuxolimab. The rearrangement uses TRBV4-1 and TRBJ2-3, with 12 bases lining up with TRBD2. This TCR was sampled from an adult with an advanced solid tumor such as melanoma, head and neck, liver or kidney cancer. Written as DNA, the CDR3 is TGCGCCAGCAGCCGAACTCTAGCGGGGGGGCCAGATACGCAGTATTTT. Its protein is CASSRTLAGGPDTQYF.